The 3 T cell receptor beta chains given below trace back to one sample, sequenced in a study of response to subunit inactivated influenza vaccine. TCRdb re-called the RT-PCR reads through MiXCR, storing one row per CDR3 protein. The sample includes about 480,000 distinct CDR3 sequences, 10% to 15% of them seen just once. This sample comprised PBMCs from blood, obtained about 40 days after vaccination. These receptors originate from a man aged 50 or older who received an inactivated influenza vaccine.

There are a few counts of this clonotype. CDR3 in DNA: TGTGCCAGCAGTTCCTACAAGCGGGTCCAAGAGACCCAGTACTTC. This gives the protein CASSSYKRVQETQYF. The chain links TRBV28 to TRBJ2-5; D perhaps matches TRBD2 (6 bases). Trimming removed 4 bases from V and 1 base from J, with 13 bases in between. The CDR3 totals 15 residues. Germline CDR1 reads MDHEN; CDR2 reads SYDVKM.

The sample holds a few counts of this clonotype. This rearrangement joins TRBV28 to TRBJ2-3, with TRBD2 identical over 7 bases. The germline CDR1 and CDR2 sequences are MDHEN and SYDVKM. CDR3 size: 16 residues. With 6 bases clipped from V and 2 bases from J, the junction kept 11 bases outside the gene matches. Here the CDR3 reads CASSRLGGRDTDTQYF. CDR3 nucleotide sequence: TGTGCCAGCAGCCGCCTTGGGGGGAGGGACACAGATACGCAGTATTTT.

The chain joins TRBV11-2 to TRBJ2-2; D is possibly TRBD2 (6 bases). This CDR3 is 15 amino acids long. Per germline, CDR1 SGHAT and CDR2 FQNNGV. V lost 0 bases, J lost 4 bases, and 9 bases lay in between. In nucleotides, the CDR3 is TGTGCCAGCAGCTTAGAGGGGAGGAGCACCGGGGAGCTGTTTTTT. Encoded protein: CASSLEGRSTGELFF.